The 9 T cell receptor beta chains below come from one sample, sequenced in a study of breast tumors, draining lymph nodes, adjacent tissues. Samples came from axillary lymph nodes draining the breast cancer. A single record per CDR3 protein comes from TCRdb applying MiXCR to the multiplex PCR reads. Found here are 120,000 or so distinct CDR3 sequences, less than 20% of them singletons; the top ten hold more than 3%. Material: axillary lymph node tissue. Receptors originate from a female donor with breast cancer. Some clones in this sample may be carry-over from other donors' samples.

Worth noting for this clonotype: A much larger clone differs by one base, so this may be a read error. This chain joins TRBV12-3 or TRBV12-4 and TRBJ2-1; the D is unclear. The CDR3 covers 10 residues. V lost 5 bases and J lost 8, with 4 bases in between. The CDR3 region has the DNA TGTGCCAGCAGTAGAGATGAGCAGTTCTTC. It codes for CASSRDEQFF.

This clonotype was detected ten times or more. V and J are TRBV12-3 or TRBV12-4 and TRBJ2-5; 9 bases are shared with TRBD2. CDR3 size: 15 residues. V was pared by 3 bases and J by 4 bases, with 6 bases of the junction left unmatched. The CDR3 DNA reads as TGTGCCAGCAGTTTTGCGGCGGGGGGGAGAGAGACCCAGTACTTC. Residues: CASSFAAGGRETQYF.

This clonotype has at least ten counts. The chain has TRBV6-1 and TRBJ2-3, with unresolved D. This CDR3 is built from 16 residues. CDR1 and CDR2 from the germline V gene are MNHNS and SASEGT. Trimming took 6 bases from V and 2 from J, leaving 18 bases between them. CDR3 amino acids: CASRTTSSALTDTQYF. In DNA, the CDR3 is TGTGCCAGCAGGACGACCTCTAGTGCCCTCACAGATACGCAGTATTTT.

This clonotype was detected ten times or more. This chain connects TRBV6-5 to TRBJ2-3; 9 bases match TRBD2. V dropped 4 bases and J dropped 4; count of bases not matched to a gene: 21. The germline gives CDR1 MNHEY, CDR2 SVGAGI. This CDR3 is 20 amino acids long. CDR3 sequence reads: CASSFHSGLTPSGAPDTQYF. DNA for the CDR3: TGTGCCAGCAGTTTCCACTCCGGACTAACCCCTAGCGGGGCCCCAGATACGCAGTATTTT.

This clonotype appeared a few times. A much larger clone differs by one base, so this may be a read error. The rearrangement joins TRBV5-1 to TRBJ1-6, with 10 bases lining up with TRBD1. CDR3 length: 15 amino acids. The V gene's germline CDR1 is SGHRS and CDR2 YFSETQ. Germline trimming cut 2 bases from V and 11 bases from J; bases unmatched to any gene: 7. CDR3 coding DNA: TGCGCCAGCAGCTTTTCTGGGGACAGGGGCCCACCCCTCCACTTT. Amino acid sequence: CASSFSGDRGPPLHF. Complete variable domain (other parts from reference TRBV5-1 and TRBJ1-6): KAGVTQTPRYLIKTRGQQVTLSCSPISGHRSVSWYQQTPGQGLQFLFEYFSETQRNKGNFPGRFSGRQFSNSRSEMNVSTLELGDSALYLCASSFSGDRGPPLHFGNGTRLTVT.

In this sample, this clonotype turned up many times. The chain joins TRBV3-1 to TRBJ1-2; TRBD1 is a possible D gene (5 bases). The CDR3 spans 15 residues. Germline V CDR1 and CDR2: LGHDT, YNNKEL (reference sequence). V was trimmed by 2 bases and J by 8 bases, leaving 18 bases between them. CDR3 in DNA: TGTGCCAGCAGCCAACCCCTTGCTTGGGGGGAAGGCTACACCTTC. Encoded protein: CASSQPLAWGEGYTF. The variable domain in full, with the rest retrieved from reference TRBV3-1 and TRBJ1-2, is DTAVSQTPKYLVTQMGNDKSIKCEQNLGHDTMYWYKQDSKKFLKIMFSYNNKELIINETVPNRFSPKSPDKAHLNLHINSLELGDSAVYFCASSQPLAWGEGYTFGSGTRLTVV.

This clonotype was seen a handful of times. The V gene is TRBV18, the J gene TRBJ2-1, with 8 positions matching TRBD2. Trimming cost V 0 bases and J 6 bases; bases outside gene matches: 4. The germline gives CDR1 KGHSH, CDR2 LQKENI. This CDR3 spans 15 amino acids. The CDR3 coding sequence is TGTGCCAGCTCACCACCAGTACGGGGGGGCAATGAGCAGTTCTTC. It is translated as CASSPPVRGGNEQFF.

As to this clonotype: A much larger clone lies one base from this, so it may be a read error. This CDR3 is missing its conserved last phenylalanine or tryptophan, likely due to a read error. The V call is TRBV7-2, the J call TRBJ2-1; either TRBD1 or TRBD2 may supply D (6 bases each). This CDR3 contains 14 residues. CDR1 is SGHTA and CDR2 is FQGNSA in the germline V gene. With 3 bases removed from V and 5 bases from J, the gap between germline ends came to 11 bases. CDR3 amino acids: CASSFLEGDNEQFL. The CDR3 DNA reads TGTGCCAGCAGCTTTCTGGAGGGGGACAATGAGCAGTTCCTC.

This clonotype was recorded a few times. This chain joins TRBV12-3 or TRBV12-4 and TRBJ2-1; D gene unclear. The V end lost 4 bases, the J end lost 9 bases, and 10 bases lay between the germline ends. The CDR3 totals 12 residues. In DNA, the CDR3 is TGTGCCAGCAGTTCCCATATGTTTGAGCAGTTCTTC. Its protein product is CASSSHMFEQFF.